This TCR beta chain comes out of a study of cytomegalovirus exposure and HLA in healthy donors. Study-wide points: In a later analysis, the majority of CMV-associated beta chains seemingly showed HLA restriction.

On this clone itself: Its antigen remains unknown.

V shed 1 base and J 4 bases; nucleotides not matched to a gene: 6. In germline, CDR1 is MNHEY, CDR2 SVGAGI. The CDR3 runs to 16 residues. The PCR had 60 Vbeta and 13 Jbeta primers. The assay was immunoSEQ multiplex PCR, and TCRdb's table has in-frame clones only and misses some. The data show about 160,000 clones, with over 75% seen just once and 4.3% held by the top ten. The genes are TRBV6-5 and TRBJ2-2, with TRBD1 identical over 7 bases. The clonotype comes from a man in his forties or fifties in good health and CMV-seronegative. The specimen sequenced was PBMCs. CDR3 loop: CASSYWPGQSTGELFF. In DNA, the CDR3 is TGTGCCAGCAGTTACTGGCCGGGACAGTCCACCGGGGAGCTGTTTTTT.